This T cell receptor (beta chain) was sequenced during a study of T cell changes during pregnancy in multiple sclerosis. The table came from immunoSEQ multiplex PCR; TCRdb's copy has only in-frame clones and leaves some out. Of under 70,000 clones in the sample, about 90% are singletons; the top ten hold 0.76%. Germline V gene data show CDR1 as SEHNR and CDR2 as FQNEAQ (reference sequence). The CDR3 spans 15 residues. J was trimmed by 8 bases and V by 5 bases; bases with no gene match: 5. The receptor comes from a female donor with multiple sclerosis, enrolled in a pregnancy study. The V and J genes are TRBV7-9 and TRBJ2-1; TRBD2 aligns across 14 bases. This specimen consisted of CD4+ T cells from peripheral blood mononuclear cells, obtained in the first trimester of pregnancy. CDR3 protein: CASSRLAGGPHEQFF. The CDR3 DNA follows: TGTGCCAGCAGCAGACTAGCGGGGGGGCCCCATGAGCAGTTCTTC. The full variable domain, its missing parts supplied by reference TRBV7-9 and TRBJ2-1, is DTGVSQNPRHKITKRGQNVTFRCDPISEHNRLYWYRQTLGQGPEFLTYFQNEAQLEKSRLLSDRFSAERPKGSFSTLEIQRTEQGDSAMYLCASSRLAGGPHEQFFGPGTRLTVL.